This record concerns one T cell receptor beta chain sequence. The authors' processing: Nucleated cell counts were estimated from reference gene primer amplification. The method was immunoSEQ multiplex PCR; TCRdb's version includes in-frame clones alone and lacks a portion of them. That table gives V, J and clone size, and the DNA gave D and trimming. The profile shows 200,000 to 250,000 clones, approximately 84% of them singletons. The data were taken from a study of blood T cell repertoires in COVID-19. About the study: The study drew acute and convalescent COVID-19 samples from the United States, Italy and Spain. T cells, B-cell-depleted T cells, or PBMCs provided the cDNA or gDNA that served as material.

The CDR3 is 14 amino acids. CDR1 is SNHLY and CDR2 is FYNNEI in the germline V gene. V dropped 6 bases and J dropped 1; count of bases not matched to a gene: 6. Sequencing was performed on peripheral blood. This TCR came from a woman aged 30 to 39 who had recovered from COVID-19. The chain is built from TRBV2 and TRBJ2-7, with 7 nucleotides matching TRBD1. The CDR3 DNA sequence: TGTGCCAGCAGGGCGGACAGGTTTTCCTACGAGCAGTACTTC. Its translation: CASRADRFSYEQYF.